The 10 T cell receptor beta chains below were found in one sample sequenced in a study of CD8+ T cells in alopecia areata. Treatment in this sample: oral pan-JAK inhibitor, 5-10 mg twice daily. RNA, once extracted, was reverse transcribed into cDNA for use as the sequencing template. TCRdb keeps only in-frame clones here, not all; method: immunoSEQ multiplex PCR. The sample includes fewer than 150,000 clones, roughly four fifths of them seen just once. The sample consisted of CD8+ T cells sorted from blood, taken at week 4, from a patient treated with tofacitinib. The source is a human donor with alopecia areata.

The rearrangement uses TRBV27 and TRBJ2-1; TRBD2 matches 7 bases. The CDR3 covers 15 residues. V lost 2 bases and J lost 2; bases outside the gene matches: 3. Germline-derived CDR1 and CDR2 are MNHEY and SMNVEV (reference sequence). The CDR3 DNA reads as TGTGCCAGCAGTTTAATTAGCGGGCCCTACAATGAGCAGTTCTTC. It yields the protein CASSLISGPYNEQFF.

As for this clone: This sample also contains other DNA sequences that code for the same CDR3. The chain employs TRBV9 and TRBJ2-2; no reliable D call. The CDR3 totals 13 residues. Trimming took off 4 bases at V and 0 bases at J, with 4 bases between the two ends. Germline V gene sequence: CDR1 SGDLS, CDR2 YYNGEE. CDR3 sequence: CASSPANTGELFF. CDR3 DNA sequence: TGTGCCAGCAGCCCCGCGAACACCGGGGAGCTGTTTTTT.

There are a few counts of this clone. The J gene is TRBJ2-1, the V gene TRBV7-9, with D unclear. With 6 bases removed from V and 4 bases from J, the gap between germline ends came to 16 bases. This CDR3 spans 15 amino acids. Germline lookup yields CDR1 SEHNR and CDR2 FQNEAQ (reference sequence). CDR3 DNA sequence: TGTGCCAGCAGTCACCCCCCAGGCCTATACAATGAGCAGTTCTTC. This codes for CASSHPPGLYNEQFF.

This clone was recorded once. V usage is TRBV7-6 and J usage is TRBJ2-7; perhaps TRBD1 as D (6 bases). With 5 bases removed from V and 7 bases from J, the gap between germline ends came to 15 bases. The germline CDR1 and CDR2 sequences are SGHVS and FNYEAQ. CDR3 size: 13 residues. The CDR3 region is CASSRQATGEQYF. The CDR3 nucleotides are TGTGCCAGCAGCCGACAGGCTACGGGGGAGCAGTACTTC.

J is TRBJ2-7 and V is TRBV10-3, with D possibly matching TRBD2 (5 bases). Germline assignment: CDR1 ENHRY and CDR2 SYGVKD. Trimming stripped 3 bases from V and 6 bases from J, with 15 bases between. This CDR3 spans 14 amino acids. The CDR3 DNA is TGTGCCATCAGTGACCCCGGACGGGGTGGCGAGCAGTACTTC. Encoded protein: CAISDPGRGGEQYF.

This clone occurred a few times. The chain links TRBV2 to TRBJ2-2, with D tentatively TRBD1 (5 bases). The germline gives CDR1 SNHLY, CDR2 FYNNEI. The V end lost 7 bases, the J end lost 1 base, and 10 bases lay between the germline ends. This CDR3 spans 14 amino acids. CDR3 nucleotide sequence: TGTGCCAGCACCCAGACAGAGAACACCGGGGAGCTGTTTTTT. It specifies CASTQTENTGELFF.

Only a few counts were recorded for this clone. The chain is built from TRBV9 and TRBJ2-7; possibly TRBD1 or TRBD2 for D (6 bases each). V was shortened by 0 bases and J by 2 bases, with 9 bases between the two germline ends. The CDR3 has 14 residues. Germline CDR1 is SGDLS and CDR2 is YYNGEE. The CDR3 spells CASSVGGATYEQYF. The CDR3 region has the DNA TGTGCCAGCAGCGTAGGGGGGGCCACCTACGAGCAGTACTTC.

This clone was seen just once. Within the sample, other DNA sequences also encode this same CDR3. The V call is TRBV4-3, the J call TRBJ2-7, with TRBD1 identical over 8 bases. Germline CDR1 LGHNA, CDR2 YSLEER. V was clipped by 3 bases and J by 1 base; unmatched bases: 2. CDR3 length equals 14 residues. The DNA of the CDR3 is TGCGCCAGCAGCCACGGACAGGGATCCTACGAGCAGTACTTC. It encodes CASSHGQGSYEQYF.

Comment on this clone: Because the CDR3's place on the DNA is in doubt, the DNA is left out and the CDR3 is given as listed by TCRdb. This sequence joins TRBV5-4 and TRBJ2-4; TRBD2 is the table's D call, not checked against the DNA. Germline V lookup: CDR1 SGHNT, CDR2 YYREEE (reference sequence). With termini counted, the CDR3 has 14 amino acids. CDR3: CASSLGVAGGSFYF.

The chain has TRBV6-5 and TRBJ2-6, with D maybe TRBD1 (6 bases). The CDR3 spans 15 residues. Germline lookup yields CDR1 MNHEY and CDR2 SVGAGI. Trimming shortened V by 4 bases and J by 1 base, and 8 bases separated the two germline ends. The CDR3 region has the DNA TGTGCCAGCAGTTTAACAGGGTCTGGGGCCAACGTCCTGACTTTC. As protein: CASSLTGSGANVLTF.